The 27 T cell receptor beta chains listed next were all sequenced from one sample in a study of blood T cell repertoires in COVID-19. Method: immunoSEQ multiplex PCR; TCRdb's copy keeps in-frame clones and lacks some. The sample has roughly 49,000 clones, around 90% seen once; the top ten hold about 27%. Sequenced input: peripheral blood. The receptors derive from a human donor in a cohort sampled during active COVID-19.

V and J are TRBV19 and TRBJ1-2; D is ambiguous. The CDR3 spans 12 residues. Per the germline V gene, CDR1 is LNHDA and CDR2 is SQIVND (reference sequence). Trimming cost V 5 bases and J 7 bases, with 11 bases left between them. This chain's CDR3 is CASSRAAGGYTF. The CDR3 DNA is TGTGCCAGTAGTCGAGCAGCGGGTGGCTACACCTTC.

The chain combines TRBV5-1 with TRBJ2-3; TRBD2 might be the D (6 bases). Trimming took off 0 bases at V and 3 bases at J, with 17 bases between the two ends. CDR1 and CDR2 from the germline V gene are SGHRS and YFSETQ. The CDR3 is 17 amino acids. CDR3 DNA: TGCGCCAGCAGCTTGGCCTTTCGGAGTAGCGGTACAGATACGCAGTATTTT. As protein: CASSLAFRSSGTDTQYF.

The chain is built from TRBV3-1 (or the pseudogene TRBV3-2) and TRBJ1-3; D not certain. Germline V lookup: CDR1 LGHDT, CDR2 YNNKEL (reference sequence). CDR3 length equals 13 residues. The V and J ends lost 1 base and 3 bases respectively, with 4 bases between them. CDR3 loop: CASSQVIGNTIYF. The CDR3 DNA follows: TGTGCCAGCAGCCAAGTAATTGGAAACACCATATATTTT.

The rearrangement links TRBV5-8 to TRBJ1-5; D gene unclear. The CDR3 length is 14 residues. Germline-derived CDR1 and CDR2 are SGHTS and YDEGEE. Deletions cut 4 bases from V and 3 bases from J, with 11 bases between. For the CDR3, the DNA is TGTGCCAGCAGCCTGCCGGGATTCAATCAGCCCCAGCATTTT. Its protein is CASSLPGFNQPQHF.

The chain carries TRBV4-1 and TRBJ2-1; 12 nucleotides line up with TRBD2. Germline V CDR1 and CDR2: MGHRA, YSYEKL. This CDR3 region has 19 residues. The J segment lost 6 bases and the V segment lost 1 base, leaving 13 bases of the junction unmatched. The CDR3 is CASSQVGLAGGPRSNEQFF. CDR3 DNA sequence: TGCGCCAGCAGCCAAGTAGGGCTAGCGGGGGGGCCAAGATCCAATGAGCAGTTCTTC.

This clone was observed a few times. The gene calls are TRBV30 and TRBJ1-5, with TRBD1 matching over 7 bases. The junction had 10 bases not matched to a gene; V was cut back by 1 base and J by 4 bases. The length of the CDR3 is 16 residues. Germline CDR1 GTSNPN, CDR2 SVGIG (reference sequence). The chain's CDR3 is CAWSDPRTGINQPQHF. CDR3 in DNA: TGTGCCTGGAGTGACCCTCGGACAGGCATTAATCAGCCCCAGCATTTT.

This chain joins TRBV5-1 and TRBJ1-1, with 10 bases matching TRBD1. Germline V CDR1 and CDR2: SGHRS, YFSETQ. The CDR3 runs to 17 residues. J was trimmed by 7 bases and V by 4 bases; bases with no gene match: 16. In DNA, the CDR3 is TGCGCCAGCAGCGGAGCCCCGAGCGACAGGGGGCTTGGTGAAGCTTTCTTT. It yields the protein CASSGAPSDRGLGEAFF.

This chain links TRBV10-1 with TRBJ1-5; weak D call: TRBD1 (5 bases). The CDR3 covers 14 residues. Germline loops: CDR1 WNHNN, CDR2 SYGVQD (reference sequence). Trimming took 4 bases from V and 6 from J, leaving 13 bases between them. CDR3 protein: CASSATQGGQPQHF. CDR3 in DNA: TGCGCCAGCAGTGCAACCCAGGGTGGTCAGCCCCAGCATTTT.

This chain joins TRBV18 and TRBJ1-1; perhaps TRBD1 as D (5 bases). The CDR3 totals 17 residues. CDR1 KGHSH and CDR2 LQKENI come from the germline V gene. Trimming took off 3 bases at V and 4 bases at J, with 21 bases between the two ends. The CDR3 DNA follows: TGTGCCAGCTCACCGTTAGTCCATGTTGGGAGGGGCACTGAAGCTTTCTTT. It yields the protein CASSPLVHVGRGTEAFF.

This chain uses TRBV11-2 with TRBJ2-1, with D perhaps matching TRBD1 (5 bases). This CDR3 has 13 amino acids. V was clipped by 1 base and J by 15 bases, with 16 bases between them. From germline, CDR1 is SGHAT and CDR2 FQNNGV. The CDR3 nucleotides are TGTGCCAGCAGCTTAGTAAGGCAGGGAACGATGTTCTTC. It codes for CASSLVRQGTMFF.

V gene TRBV29-1 combines with J gene TRBJ1-1, with TRBD1 matching over 7 bases. With 6 bases clipped from V and 4 bases from J, the junction kept 8 bases outside the gene matches. CDR1 and CDR2 (germline): SQVTM, ANQGSEA. The CDR3 is 13 residues long. The DNA for the CDR3 is TGCAGCGTGGCACAGGGGTTGGGCACTGAAGCTTTCTTT. Protein sequence: CSVAQGLGTEAFF.

This chain connects TRBV3-1 (or the pseudogene TRBV3-2) to TRBJ1-4; TRBD1 agrees at 7 bases. CDR1 is LGHDT, CDR2 YNNKEL, per germline (reference sequence). With V trimmed by 4 bases and J by 5 bases, 7 bases remained unmatched. The CDR3 length is 15 residues. CDR3 amino acids: CASSPSGGKNEKLFF. The CDR3, as DNA: TGTGCCAGCAGCCCATCAGGGGGGAAAAATGAAAAACTGTTTTTT.

The chain couples TRBV12-3 or TRBV12-4 to TRBJ1-5; TRBD1 might be the D (5 bases). There are 13 residues in the CDR3. Trimming removed 10 bases at V and 4 bases at J, with 14 bases between. The CDR3 nucleotides are TGTGCCACGAACCCAGGGTGGAATCAGCCCCAGCATTTT. This encodes CATNPGWNQPQHF.

The chain joins TRBV19 to TRBJ2-4; 11 positions agree with TRBD2. The CDR3 consists of 17 residues. V dropped 3 bases and J dropped 0; count of bases not matched to a gene: 4. Germline loops: CDR1 LNHDA, CDR2 SQIVND (reference sequence). The CDR3 loop is CASSILAGGRAKNIQYF. The CDR3 DNA sequence: TGTGCCAGTAGTATCCTAGCGGGAGGTAGAGCCAAAAACATTCAGTACTTC.

The chain couples TRBV5-1 to TRBJ2-2, with TRBD2 identical over 8 bases. Losses at the gene ends were 4 bases for V and 1 base for J; bases not matched to a gene: 3. CDR3 length: 15 amino acids. The germline gives CDR1 SGHRS, CDR2 YFSETQ. The CDR3 region is CASSVAGMNTGELFF. The CDR3 DNA is TGCGCCAGCAGCGTAGCGGGGATGAACACCGGGGAGCTGTTTTTT.

The genes are TRBV6-2 or TRBV6-3 and TRBJ1-5; maybe TRBD1 (5 bases). Germline CDR1 MNHEY, CDR2 SVGEGT. This CDR3 has 14 residues. V shed 1 base and J shed 4 bases, with 8 bases lying between them. CDR3 DNA sequence: TGTGCCAGCAGTTACTACAGGAATAATCAGCCCCAGCATTTT. Protein: CASSYYRNNQPQHF.

The sample holds one count of this clone. The V and J genes are TRBV15 and TRBJ2-3, with D maybe TRBD2 (6 bases). The length of the CDR3 is 15 residues. Trimming shortened V by 3 bases and J by 5 bases, and 15 bases separated the two germline ends. In germline, CDR1 is LNHNV, CDR2 YYDKDF (reference sequence). CDR3 sequence: CATSRGRDLVDTQYF. The CDR3 coding sequence is TGTGCCACCAGCAGGGGCCGGGACTTGGTAGATACGCAGTATTTT.

The chain joins TRBV4-2 to TRBJ2-1; TRBD2 matches at 10 bases. Germline CDR1 is LGHNA and CDR2 is YNFKEQ. The CDR3 contains 15 residues. Germline trimming cut 1 base from V and 8 bases from J; bases unmatched to any gene: 5. The CDR3 sequence is CASSQVLAGKDEQFF. Written as DNA, the CDR3 is TGTGCCAGCAGCCAAGTACTAGCGGGGAAGGATGAGCAGTTCTTC.

The V gene is TRBV11-2, the J gene TRBJ1-1; 7 nucleotides line up with TRBD1. Germline V CDR1 and CDR2: SGHAT, FQNNGV. The CDR3 extends over 13 amino acids. The V gene end was trimmed by 3 bases and the J gene end by 8 bases; junction bases not matched to a gene: 6. The CDR3 region is CASSFSGGREAFF. CDR3 coding DNA: TGTGCCAGCAGCTTTTCAGGGGGTAGGGAAGCTTTCTTT.

The V and J genes are TRBV7-9 and TRBJ2-2; 7 nucleotides align to TRBD1. V shed 7 bases and J 6 bases; nucleotides not matched to a gene: 14. Germline V gene data show CDR1 as SEHNR and CDR2 as FQNEAQ (reference sequence). The CDR3 has 16 residues. CDR3 amino acids: CASTEQGRYLAGELFF. CDR3 DNA: TGTGCCAGCACCGAACAGGGGAGATATCTCGCCGGGGAGCTGTTTTTT.

The chain links TRBV9 to TRBJ1-1, with D perhaps TRBD1 (6 bases). In germline, CDR1 is SGDLS, CDR2 YYNGEE. CDR3 size: 14 residues. The ends were cut back, 4 bases at V and 1 base at J, with 11 bases in the middle. In DNA, the CDR3 is TGTGCCAGCAGCTCTCAGACAGGGAACACTGAAGCTTTCTTT. Protein: CASSSQTGNTEAFF. Variable domain in full (rest from reference TRBV9 and TRBJ1-1): DSGVTQTPKHLITATGQRVTLRCSPRSGDLSVYWYQQSLDQGLQFLIQYYNGEERAKGNILERFSAQQFPDLHSELNLSSLELGDSALYFCASSSQTGNTEAFFGQGTRLTVV.

In DNA, the CDR3 is TGTGCCAGCAGCGTAGGGCAGGGACACTACGAGCAGTACTTC. This encodes CASSVGQGHYEQYF. The gene calls are TRBV9 and TRBJ2-7, with D maybe TRBD1 (6 bases). The V and J ends lost 0 bases and 3 bases respectively, with 10 bases between them. Germline CDR1 is SGDLS and CDR2 is YYNGEE. The CDR3 loop spans 14 amino acids.

The chain is built from TRBV14 and TRBJ2-1; 11 bases are shared with TRBD1. The germline V gene encodes CDR1 SGHDN and CDR2 FVKESK. V lost 3 bases and J lost 7; bases outside the gene matches: 11. The CDR3 totals 17 residues. This CDR3 is CASSHLGRTGGKNEQFF. CDR3 nucleotide sequence: TGTGCCAGCAGCCATCTCGGGAGGACAGGGGGCAAAAATGAGCAGTTCTTC.

This clone was seen more than once but under ten times. V is TRBV4-3 and J is TRBJ2-1, with a tentative D call TRBD1 (7 bases). This CDR3 has 15 amino acids. V was clipped by 6 bases and J by 9 bases, with 21 bases between them. The germline CDR1 and CDR2 sequences are LGHNA and YSLEER. The CDR3 sequence is CASSGDREVTGEQFF. The CDR3 coding sequence is TGCGCCAGCAGTGGCGACAGGGAGGTGACGGGTGAGCAGTTCTTC.

The chain joins TRBV11-3 to TRBJ2-3, with 14 positions matching TRBD2. The CDR3 is made up of 15 amino acids. Germline values: CDR1 SGHNT, CDR2 YENEEA. With 5 bases clipped from V and 5 bases from J, the junction kept 3 bases outside the gene matches. Written as DNA, the CDR3 is TGTGCCAGCAGCCAGGGACTAGCGGGAGTAGATACGCAGTATTTT. It is translated as CASSQGLAGVDTQYF.

The V call is TRBV7-6, the J call TRBJ2-1, with 7 bases fitting TRBD2. This CDR3 region has 15 residues. V lost 4 bases, J lost 7 bases, and 10 bases stayed unmatched. Per germline, CDR1 SGHVS and CDR2 FNYEAQ. This chain's CDR3 is CASSSRGGPGNEQFF. CDR3 nucleotide sequence: TGTGCCAGCAGCTCAAGGGGAGGGCCGGGTAATGAGCAGTTCTTC. The full variable domain, in which reference TRBV7-6 and TRBJ2-1 provide the parts outside the CDR3, is GAGVSQSPRYKVTKRGQDVALRCDPISGHVSLYWYRQALGQGPEFLTYFNYEAQQDKSGLPNDRFSAERPEGSISTLTIQRTEQRDSAMYRCASSSRGGPGNEQFFGPGTRLTVL.

The V gene is TRBV30, the J gene TRBJ1-4; D remains unclear. In germline, CDR1 is GTSNPN, CDR2 SVGIG (reference sequence). The germline V and J ends were trimmed by 2 bases and 8 bases, with 15 bases remaining between them. This CDR3 spans 14 amino acids. The CDR3 DNA reads as TGTGCCTGGAGTTTGGGCGCGGGGTTAGAAAAACTGTTTTTT. It codes for CAWSLGAGLEKLFF.